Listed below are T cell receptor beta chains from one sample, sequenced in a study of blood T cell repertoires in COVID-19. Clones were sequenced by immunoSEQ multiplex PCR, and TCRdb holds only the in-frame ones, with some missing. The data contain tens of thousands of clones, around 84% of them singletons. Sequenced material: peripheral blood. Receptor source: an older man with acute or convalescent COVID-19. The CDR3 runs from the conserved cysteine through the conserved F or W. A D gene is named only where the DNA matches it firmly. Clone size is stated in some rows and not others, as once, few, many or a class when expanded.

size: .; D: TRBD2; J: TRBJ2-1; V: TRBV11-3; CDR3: CASSSTLAGGPREQFF; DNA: TGTGCCAGCAGCTCAACCCTAGCGGGAGGGCCTCGTGAGCAGTTCTTC
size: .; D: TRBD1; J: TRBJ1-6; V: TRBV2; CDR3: CASSRQGYNSPLHF; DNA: TGTGCCAGCAGTAGACAGGGCTATAATTCACCCCTCCACTTT
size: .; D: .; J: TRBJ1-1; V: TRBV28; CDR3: CASSLLGGRGTEAFF; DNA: TGTGCCAGCAGTTTATTGGGGGGGAGAGGAACTGAAGCTTTCTTT
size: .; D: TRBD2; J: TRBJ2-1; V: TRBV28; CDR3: CASIPRAGGRDEQFF; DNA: TGTGCCAGCATTCCCCGGGCGGGAGGTAGGGATGAGCAGTTCTTC
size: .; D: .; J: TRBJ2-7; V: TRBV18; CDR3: CASSPPGDLAYEQYF; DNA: TGTGCCAGCTCACCTCCCGGGGACTTGGCCTACGAGCAGTACTTC
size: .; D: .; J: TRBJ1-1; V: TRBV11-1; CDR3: CASSTQENTEAFF; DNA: TGTGCCAGCAGCACCCAGGAGAACACTGAAGCTTTCTTT
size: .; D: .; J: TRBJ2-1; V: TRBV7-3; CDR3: CASSSIADNEQFF; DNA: TGTGCCAGCAGCTCCATAGCGGACAATGAGCAGTTCTTC
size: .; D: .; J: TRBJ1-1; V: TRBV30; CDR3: CAWTLVGAEAFF; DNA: TGTGCCTGGACTCTGGTGGGGGCGGAAGCTTTCTTT
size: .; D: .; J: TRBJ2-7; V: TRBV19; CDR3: CASSIDRGTAPYEQYF; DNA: TGTGCCAGTAGTATAGACCGCGGGACAGCGCCCTACGAGCAGTACTTC
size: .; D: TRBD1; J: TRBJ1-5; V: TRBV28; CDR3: CASSRGQGFQPQHF; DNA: TGTGCCAGCAGTCGCGGACAGGGGTTTCAGCCCCAGCATTTT
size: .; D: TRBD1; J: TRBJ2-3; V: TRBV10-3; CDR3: CAISDQGVRDTQYF; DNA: TGTGCCATCAGTGATCAGGGGGTTCGGGATACGCAGTATTTT
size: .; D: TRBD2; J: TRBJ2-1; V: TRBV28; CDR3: CASSFKLAGVDEQFF; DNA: TGTGCCAGCAGTTTTAAACTAGCGGGAGTGGATGAGCAGTTCTTC
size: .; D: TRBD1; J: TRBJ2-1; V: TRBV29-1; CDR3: CSVYGTGSSEQFF; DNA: TGCAGCGTTTACGGGACAGGGAGCAGTGAGCAGTTCTTC
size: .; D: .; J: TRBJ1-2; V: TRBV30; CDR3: CAWIRGVGYTF; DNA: TGTGCCTGGATTCGCGGGGTTGGCTACACCTTC
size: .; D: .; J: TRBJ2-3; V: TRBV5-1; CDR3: CASSLMAGSTDTQYF; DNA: TGCGCCAGCAGCTTGATGGCGGGCAGCACAGATACGCAGTATTTT
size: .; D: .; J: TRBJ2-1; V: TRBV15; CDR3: CATSRFSTYNEQFF; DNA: TGTGCCACCAGCAGATTCTCTACTTACAATGAGCAGTTCTTC
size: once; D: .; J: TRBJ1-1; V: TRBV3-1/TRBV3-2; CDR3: CASSQGDTNTEAFF; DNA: TGTGCCAGCAGCCAAGGGGACACGAACACTGAAGCTTTCTTT
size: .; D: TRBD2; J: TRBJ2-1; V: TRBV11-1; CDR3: CASSRGLAGPNEQFF; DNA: TGTGCCAGCAGCAGAGGACTAGCGGGGCCCAATGAGCAGTTCTTC
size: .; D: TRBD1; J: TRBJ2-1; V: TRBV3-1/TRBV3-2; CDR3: CASSLMPGQYTNEQFF; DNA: TGTGCCAGCAGCCTGATGCCGGGACAGTACACAAATGAGCAGTTCTTC
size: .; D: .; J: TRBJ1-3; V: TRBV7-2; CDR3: CASSWILGDSGNTIYF; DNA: TGTGCCAGCAGCTGGATTTTGGGAGATTCTGGAAACACCATATATTTT
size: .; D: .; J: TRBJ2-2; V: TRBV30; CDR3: CAWSVLRNGELFF; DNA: TGTGCCTGGTCCGTACTGAGGAACGGGGAGCTGTTTTTT
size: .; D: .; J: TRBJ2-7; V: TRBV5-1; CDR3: CASSLEVNRASNEQYF; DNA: TGCGCCAGCAGCTTGGAGGTCAACAGGGCGTCGAACGAGCAGTACTTC
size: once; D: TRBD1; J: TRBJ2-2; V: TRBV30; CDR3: CAWSVPRRRDRESTGELFF; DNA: TGTGCCTGGAGTGTACCACGACGTAGGGACAGGGAAAGCACCGGGGAGCTGTTTTTT
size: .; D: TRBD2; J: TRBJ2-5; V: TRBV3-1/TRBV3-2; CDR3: CASSHGLAAIQETQYF; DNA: TGTGCCAGCAGCCATGGACTAGCGGCGATCCAAGAGACCCAGTACTTC
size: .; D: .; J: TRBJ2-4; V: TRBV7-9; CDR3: CASSLEHQNIQYF; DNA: TGTGCCAGCAGCTTAGAACACCAAAACATTCAGTACTTC
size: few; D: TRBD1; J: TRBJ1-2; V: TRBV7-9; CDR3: CAGDRGNYGYTF; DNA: TGTGCCGGAGACAGGGGGAACTATGGCTACACCTTC
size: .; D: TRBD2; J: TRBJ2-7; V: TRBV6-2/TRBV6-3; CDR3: CASSYTSGGPYEQYF; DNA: TGTGCCAGCAGTTACACGTCGGGAGGGCCCTACGAGCAGTACTTC
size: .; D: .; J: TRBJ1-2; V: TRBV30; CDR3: CAWSVQGTNYGYTF; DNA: TGTGCCTGGAGTGTACAGGGAACTAACTATGGCTACACCTTC
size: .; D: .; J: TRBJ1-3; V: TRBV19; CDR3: CASSIRPRDTIYF; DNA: TGTGCCAGTAGTATAAGGCCGCGGGACACCATATATTTT
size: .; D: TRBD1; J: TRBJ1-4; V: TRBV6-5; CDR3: CASTQGAGGNEKLFF; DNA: TGTGCCAGCACCCAGGGGGCTGGGGGTAATGAAAAACTGTTTTTT
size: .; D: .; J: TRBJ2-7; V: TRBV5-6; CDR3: CASSLVVAATYEQYF; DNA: TGTGCCAGCAGCTTGGTGGTAGCGGCTACCTACGAGCAGTACTTC
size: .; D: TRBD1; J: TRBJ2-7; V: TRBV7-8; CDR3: CASSLVFRGTGQHYEQYF; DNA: TGTGCCAGCAGCTTAGTGTTCCGTGGGACAGGGCAACACTACGAGCAGTACTTC
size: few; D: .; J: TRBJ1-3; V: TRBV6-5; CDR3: CASSLRESSGNTIYF; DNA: TGTGCCAGCAGTCTCCGGGAGAGCTCTGGAAACACCATATATTTT
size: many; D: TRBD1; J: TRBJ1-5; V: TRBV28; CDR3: CASSRDRGNQPQHF; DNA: TGTGCCAGCAGCCGGGACAGGGGAAATCAGCCCCAGCATTTT
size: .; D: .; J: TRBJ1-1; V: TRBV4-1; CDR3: CASQGYTEAFF; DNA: TGCGCCAGCCAGGGGTACACTGAAGCTTTCTTT
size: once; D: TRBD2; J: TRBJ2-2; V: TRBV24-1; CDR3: CARVPQVGTSGRGGELFF; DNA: TGTGCAAGAGTACCCCAAGTTGGGACTAGCGGGAGAGGCGGGGAGCTGTTTTTT
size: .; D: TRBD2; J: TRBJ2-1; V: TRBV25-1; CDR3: CASSGPAGGDEQFF; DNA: TGTGCCAGCAGTGGCCCAGCGGGAGGGGATGAGCAGTTCTTC
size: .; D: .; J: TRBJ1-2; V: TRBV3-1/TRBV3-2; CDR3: CASSQGQSNYGYTF; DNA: TGTGCCAGCAGCCAGGGACAATCCAACTATGGCTACACCTTC
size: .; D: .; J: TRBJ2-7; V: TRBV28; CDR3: CASSYTGFSSYEQYF; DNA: TGTGCCAGCAGTTATACAGGGTTTTCGTCCTACGAGCAGTACTTC
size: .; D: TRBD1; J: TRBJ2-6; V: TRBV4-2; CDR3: CASSQLGTAGANVLTF; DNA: TGTGCCAGCAGCCAACTCGGGACAGCTGGGGCCAACGTCCTGACTTTC
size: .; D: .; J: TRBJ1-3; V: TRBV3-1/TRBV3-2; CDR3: CASSHPLGQHISGNTIYF; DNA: TGTGCCAGCAGCCACCCTCTGGGACAACATATCTCTGGAAACACCATATATTTT
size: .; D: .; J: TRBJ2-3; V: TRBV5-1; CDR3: CASSRQKVGDTQYF; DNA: TGCGCCAGCAGCCGACAGAAGGTAGGAGATACGCAGTATTTT
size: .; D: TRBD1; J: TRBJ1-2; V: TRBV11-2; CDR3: CASSKDRGLYGYTF; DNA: TGTGCCAGCAGCAAAGACAGGGGGCTCTACGGCTACACCTTC
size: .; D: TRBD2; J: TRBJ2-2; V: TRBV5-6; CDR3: CASSLGGLAGGNSGELFF; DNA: TGTGCCAGCAGCTTGGGGGGACTAGCGGGAGGAAACTCCGGGGAGCTGTTTTTT
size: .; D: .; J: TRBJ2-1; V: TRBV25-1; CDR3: CASSAPRGSYNEQFF; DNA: TGTGCCAGCAGTGCACCTAGGGGCTCCTACAATGAGCAGTTCTTC
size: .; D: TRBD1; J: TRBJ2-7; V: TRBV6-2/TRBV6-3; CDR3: CASSLLVTGDDEQYF; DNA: TGTGCCAGCAGCCTACTAGTGACAGGGGACGACGAGCAGTACTTC
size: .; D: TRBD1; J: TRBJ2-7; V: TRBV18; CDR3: CASSSDRGLSYEQYF; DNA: TGTGCCAGCTCAAGCGACAGGGGGCTATCCTACGAGCAGTACTTC
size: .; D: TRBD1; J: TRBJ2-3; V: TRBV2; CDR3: CASSDDRQGELTDTQYF; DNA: TGTGCCAGCAGTGACGATAGACAGGGCGAACTCACAGATACGCAGTATTTT
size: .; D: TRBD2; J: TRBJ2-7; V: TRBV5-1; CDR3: CASSQELAGGSYEQYF; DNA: TGCGCCAGCAGCCAGGAACTAGCGGGAGGCTCCTACGAGCAGTACTTC
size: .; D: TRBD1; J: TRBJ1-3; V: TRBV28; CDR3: CASSLADRRGTGNTIYF; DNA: TGTGCCAGCAGTTTGGCGGACAGGCGTGGGACTGGAAACACCATATATTTT